Listed below are T cell receptor beta chains from one sample, sequenced in a study of shared clonotypes between healthy human individuals. The repertoire was sequenced with immunoSEQ multiplex PCR; TCRdb's copy has only in-frame clones and lacks some. The sample lists about 2.3 million clones; 93% were seen once. The sample comprised naive CD4+ T cells from PBMCs. The receptors originated from a man between 18 and 35 years old in good health. Some clones in this sample may be carry-over from other donors' samples. CDR3s leave out the opening cysteine and the closing phenylalanine or tryptophan. D genes are given only for firm matches.

>TRBJ2-1|TRBV6-4|.
ASSASTLDEQF
>TRBJ2-5|TRBV20-1|.
SQGQGKTQY
>TRBJ1-5|TRBV5-5|TRBD1
ASSLGTGGNQPQH
>TRBJ2-3|TRBV11-3|.
ASSAGSGSTDTQY
>TRBJ2-3|TRBV10-3|TRBD2
AISDGLAGLTDTQY
>TRBJ2-3|TRBV6-4|TRBD2
ASRAIGTSGAGDTQY
>TRBJ2-1|TRBV19|TRBD1
ASIKPGTGVNEQF
>TRBJ1-5|TRBV28|.
ASSLLRQINQPQH
>TRBJ2-3|TRBV5-1|.
ASSRGGTYTDTQY
>TRBJ1-4|TRBV15|.
ATSSGSGSEKLF
>TRBJ2-7|TRBV7-2|TRBD2
ASSLGLAGVDEQY
>TRBJ1-5|TRBV28|TRBD1
ASRSGGTGGIQPQH
>TRBJ2-7|TRBV2|.
ASSVPSRGDNYEQY
>TRBJ2-2|TRBV14|.
ASSPTWGDTGELF
>TRBJ1-2|TRBV7-2|.
ASSPRGYGYT
>TRBJ2-2|TRBV19|TRBD1
ASSDRANTGELF
>TRBJ2-1|TRBV9|TRBD2
ASSITGGVPYNEQF
>TRBJ2-3|TRBV28|TRBD2
ASGAGDMDTQY
>TRBJ1-2|TRBV30|.
AWSVTANYGYT
>TRBJ2-7|TRBV4-1|TRBD1
ASSPGPGWDRVLYEQY
>TRBJ2-7|TRBV5-5|TRBD2
ASRLTSGYEQY
>TRBJ2-1|TRBV7-2|.
ASSSQLDFEQF
>TRBJ2-1|TRBV5-1|.
ASSLFVGENEQF
>TRBJ2-7|TRBV28|TRBD2
ASGKGTSGGREQY
>TRBJ1-2|TRBV9|TRBD1
ASSLGQGANYGYT
>TRBJ1-2|TRBV2|.
ASSTPEGHGYT
>TRBJ1-5|TRBV10-3|.
AISHSNQPQH
>TRBJ2-7|TRBV11-1|.
ASSLGTATYEQY
>TRBJ1-4|TRBV10-3|.
AISGKAATNEKLF
>TRBJ1-2|TRBV4-1|.
ASSQDDRLLGGYT
>TRBJ2-7|TRBV6-1|TRBD1
ASTLPGQRSYEQY
>TRBJ2-1|TRBV7-2|TRBD2
ASSGIGGDYNEQF
>TRBJ2-3|TRBV18|.
ASSPRKRVVDTQY
>TRBJ1-1|TRBV27|TRBD1
ASSMTGAEAF
>TRBJ1-5|TRBV19|.
ASNPFGSPSSGKYQPQH
>TRBJ1-1|TRBV5-1|.
ASSPSGRVTEAF
>TRBJ2-3|TRBV10-3|.
ATRGGGDTQY